The 10 T cell receptor beta chains presented below share a single source sample, sequenced in a study of T cell changes during pregnancy in multiple sclerosis. This table comes from immunoSEQ multiplex PCR, and its TCRdb copy is limited to in-frame clones, with some not included. The repertoire includes about 68,000 clones, just over 90% of them detected once, and around 1.6% sits in the top ten. The sample consisted of peripheral blood, taken in the third trimester of pregnancy. The receptors derive from a female donor with multiple sclerosis, enrolled in a pregnancy study.

DNA of the CDR3: TGCGCCAGCAGCCAAGCCTACCAGACAGGGGTGGGCTATGGCTACACCTTC. It translates to CASSQAYQTGVGYGYTF. The chain couples TRBV4-3 to TRBJ1-2; 8 bases agree with TRBD1. The CDR3 is 17 amino acids. CDR1 LGHNA and CDR2 YSLEER come from the germline V gene. The V gene end was trimmed by 1 base and the J gene end by 4 bases; junction bases not matched to a gene: 11.

This chain uses TRBV4-1 with TRBJ2-7; 14 bases fit TRBD2. The CDR3 is 16 residues long. Germline values: CDR1 MGHRA, CDR2 YSYEKL. V dropped 1 base and J dropped 6; count of bases not matched to a gene: 5. The DNA of the CDR3 is TGCGCCAGCAGCCAAGGGACTAGCGGGAGGTCTGTCGAGCAGTACTTC. This translates into CASSQGTSGRSVEQYF.

The chain links TRBV5-4 to TRBJ1-2, with 8 nucleotides matching TRBD1. Trimming removed 0 bases from V and 2 bases from J; junction bases left unmatched: 6. Per the germline V gene, CDR1 is SGHNT and CDR2 is YYREEE (reference sequence). The CDR3 is made up of 16 amino acids. The CDR3 region is CASSLGARTGNYGYTF. DNA of the CDR3: TGTGCCAGCAGCTTGGGGGCCCGGACAGGGAACTATGGCTACACCTTC.

This chain connects TRBV9 to TRBJ2-4; TRBD1 might be the D (5 bases). Trimming pared 1 base from V and 5 bases from J, leaving 13 bases between. The CDR3 has 15 residues. Germline CDR1 SGDLS, CDR2 YYNGEE. Written as DNA, the CDR3 is TGTGCCAGCAGCGTAAGTCAGGGTAGGGAAAACATTCAGTACTTC. Encoded protein: CASSVSQGRENIQYF.

V and J are TRBV4-2 and TRBJ2-1; D not resolved. CDR1 LGHNA and CDR2 YNFKEQ come from the germline V gene. V was shortened by 1 base and J by 9 bases, with 7 bases between the two germline ends. The CDR3 is 12 amino acids. CDR3 coding DNA: TGTGCCAGCAGCCAAGCTAGAAGTGAGCAGTTCTTC. Translated: CASSQARSEQFF.

This sequence joins TRBV18 and TRBJ2-7; no firm D call. This CDR3 region has 13 residues. Germline lookup yields CDR1 KGHSH and CDR2 LQKENI. V was cut by 3 bases and J by 3 bases, with 9 bases left in between. This CDR3 reads CASSPSEIYEQYF. CDR3 coding DNA: TGTGCCAGCTCACCCAGCGAAATCTACGAGCAGTACTTC. The variable domain in full, with the rest retrieved from reference TRBV18 and TRBJ2-7, is NAGVMQNPRHLVRRRGQEARLRCSPMKGHSHVYWYRQLPEEGLKFMVYLQKENIIDESGMPKERFSAEFPKEGPSILRIQQVVRGDSAAYFCASSPSEIYEQYFGPGTRLTVT.

The chain employs TRBV23-1 and TRBJ2-2; D is undetermined. TRBV23-1 is filed as an ORF, its function uncertain. V lost 3 bases, J lost 1 base, and 6 bases lay in between. This CDR3 is 14 amino acids long. The DNA for the CDR3 is TGCGCCAGCAGTCAGTCGGGGAACACCGGGGAGCTGTTTTTT. Translated, it gives CASSQSGNTGELFF.

The chain joins TRBV6-1 to TRBJ2-5, with 8 positions matching TRBD2. The CDR3 consists of 16 residues. The germline V gene has CDR1 MNHNS and CDR2 SASEGT. Germline trimming cut 4 bases from V and 5 bases from J; bases unmatched to any gene: 12. For the CDR3, the DNA is TGTGCCAGCAGTGTCGCGGCGGGGGGCGGGGAGGAGACCCAGTACTTC. Encoded protein: CASSVAAGGGEETQYF.

The V gene is TRBV27, the J gene TRBJ2-3; possibly TRBD2 for D (6 bases). The CDR3 loop spans 15 amino acids. Per germline, CDR1 MNHEY and CDR2 SMNVEV (reference sequence). Between the trimmed V and J ends, which lost 4 bases and 3 bases, there was a span of 14 bases. CDR3 coding DNA: TGTGCCAGCAGTTCACCGCTCGGGGGTACAGATACGCAGTATTTT. It codes for CASSSPLGGTDTQYF.

The rearrangement links TRBV5-5 to TRBJ2-3; 7 bases agree with TRBD2. The length of the CDR3 is 14 residues. With 5 bases clipped from V and 6 bases from J, the junction kept 9 bases outside the gene matches. The germline CDR1 and CDR2 sequences are SGHKS and YYEKEE (reference sequence). This CDR3 reads CASRSWEGRDTQYF. The CDR3 DNA reads TGTGCCAGCAGGTCTTGGGAGGGACGGGATACGCAGTATTTT.